Presented here are 12 T cell receptor beta chains from one specimen sequenced in a study of cytomegalovirus exposure and HLA in healthy donors. PCR employed 60 Vbeta and 13 Jbeta primers. TCRdb keeps only in-frame clones here, not all; method: immunoSEQ multiplex PCR. The table lists roughly 120,000 clones, about three fifths of them singletons, with about 9.1% in the top ten. Material for sequencing was PBMCs. These receptors all stem from a middle-aged man in good health and CMV-seropositive.

This rearrangement joins TRBV7-3 to TRBJ2-3, with D perhaps TRBD2 (5 bases). Per germline, CDR1 SGHTA and CDR2 FQGTGA. With 1 base removed from V and 2 bases from J, the gap between germline ends came to 13 bases. The CDR3 covers 16 residues. As DNA, the CDR3 is TGTGCCAGCAGCTTAAATGCCCCTAGCACCACAGATACGCAGTATTTT. The encoded protein is CASSLNAPSTTDTQYF.

The chain uses TRBV15 and TRBJ2-1, with TRBD2 as a possible D gene (7 bases). CDR3 size: 18 residues. The V and J ends lost 0 bases and 7 bases respectively, with 22 bases between them. In germline, CDR1 is LNHNV, CDR2 YYDKDF (reference sequence). The CDR3 region is CATSRELGGDTRGNEQFF. CDR3 DNA: TGTGCCACCAGCAGAGAATTAGGGGGGGATACCCGGGGTAATGAGCAGTTCTTC.

This clone occurred a few times. The gene calls are TRBV11-2 and TRBJ1-1, with 8 nucleotides matching TRBD1. The CDR3 runs 13 residues. J lost 5 bases, V lost 8 bases, and 7 bases had no gene match. The germline gives CDR1 SGHAT, CDR2 FQNNGV. The CDR3 loop reads CASGRQGNTEAFF. The CDR3 coding sequence is TGTGCCAGCGGGAGACAGGGGAATACTGAAGCTTTCTTT.

CDR3 region: CASSGTSISNTGELFF. The CDR3 bases are TGTGCCAGTAGTGGGACTAGCATATCGAACACCGGGGAGCTGTTTTTT. The chain joins TRBV19 to TRBJ2-2; 9 bases match TRBD2. Germline V CDR1 and CDR2: LNHDA, SQIVND (reference sequence). V shed 5 bases and J 0 bases; nucleotides not matched to a gene: 4. The CDR3 is 16 amino acids.

V usage is TRBV7-2 and J usage is TRBJ2-7; 8 positions agree with TRBD1. This CDR3 spans 13 amino acids. Germline V lookup: CDR1 SGHTA, CDR2 FQGNSA. Germline trimming cut 6 bases from V and 4 bases from J; bases unmatched to any gene: 5. The CDR3 loop is CASRDRVAYEQYF. DNA of the CDR3: TGTGCCAGCAGGGACAGGGTGGCGTACGAGCAGTACTTC.

Here the CDR3 DNA reads TGTGCCAGCAGCGCGGGAGGGAGCGAGACCCAGTACTTC. This codes for CASSAGGSETQYF. This chain uses TRBV28 with TRBJ2-5; 9 nucleotides match TRBD2. This CDR3 has 13 residues. Germline V lookup: CDR1 MDHEN, CDR2 SYDVKM. With 6 bases clipped from V and 5 bases from J, the junction kept 4 bases outside the gene matches.

V gene TRBV7-9 combines with J gene TRBJ2-7; D remains ambiguous. This CDR3 has 12 residues. CDR1 SEHNR and CDR2 FQNEAQ come from the germline V gene (reference sequence). V lost 8 bases and J lost 3, with 11 bases in between. CDR3 loop: CASGTPGYEQYF. The DNA for the CDR3 is TGTGCCAGCGGTACACCGGGCTACGAGCAGTACTTC.

The genes are TRBV14 and TRBJ2-5, with D possibly being TRBD2 (5 bases). The germline V gene encodes CDR1 SGHDN and CDR2 FVKESK. The CDR3 extends over 12 amino acids. V lost 4 bases and J lost 6, with 9 bases in between. The CDR3 sequence is CASSPGSQTQYF. As DNA, the CDR3 is TGTGCCAGCAGCCCGGGAAGCCAGACCCAGTACTTC.

The chain uses TRBV19 and TRBJ2-3; a weak D match, TRBD2 (6 bases). The length of the CDR3 is 14 residues. Germline CDR1 LNHDA, CDR2 SQIVND (reference sequence). The V end lost 6 bases, the J end lost 2 bases, and 12 bases lay between the germline ends. CDR3 nucleotide sequence: TGTGCCAGTAGGAAGCGGGCCTCCACAGATACGCAGTATTTT. The encoded protein is CASRKRASTDTQYF.

The V and J genes are TRBV6-1 and TRBJ2-5; TRBD1 is a possible D gene (6 bases). Germline CDR1 and CDR2: MNHNS and SASEGT. The CDR3 is made up of 14 amino acids. V lost 4 bases to trimming and J lost 4 bases, with 13 bases between them. In nucleotides, the CDR3 is TGTGCCAGCAGTGGACAGGCTCAGTCAGAGACCCAGTACTTC. Residues: CASSGQAQSETQYF.

In its sample, this clone was seen once. V and J are TRBV28 and TRBJ2-1, with D tentatively TRBD1 (6 bases). V was pared by 7 bases and J by 8 bases, with 24 bases between. The CDR3 length is 16 residues. CDR1 MDHEN and CDR2 SYDVKM come from the germline V gene. The CDR3: CASTPYRLMGAYEQFF. CDR3 nucleotides: TGTGCCAGCACCCCTTATCGATTGATGGGGGCCTATGAGCAGTTCTTC.

This clone was seen more than once but under ten times. The chain carries TRBV30 and TRBJ1-6; a weak D match, TRBD1 (5 bases). Germline CDR1 GTSNPN, CDR2 SVGIG (reference sequence). The V gene lost 0 bases and the J gene lost 8 bases, with 11 bases spanning the gap. The CDR3 is 14 residues long. DNA of the CDR3: TGTGCCTGGAGTGTACCGGGGGGTTATTCACCCCTCCACTTT. Amino acid sequence: CAWSVPGGYSPLHF.